This TCR beta chain was retrieved from a study of human T cells and chemical hapten exposure (dated by TCRdb to about 2021). Some background on the complete study: For sensitization, 2% DPC in acetone was applied to a roughly 2 cm by roughly 2 cm area of upper inner arm skin. The study tracked peripheral blood TCR repertoire changes in vivo during primary and secondary sensitization to the hapten diphenylcyclopropenone (DPC) in alopecia patients. Patch testing was done on the upper back using Finn chambers containing 0.01% DPC, and results were scored after 6 days according to International Contact Dermatitis Research Group standards. Blood for TCR sequencing was provided by twenty-nine alopecia patients at one to four time points (pre-sensitization, 2, 6 and 24 weeks). Libraries were combined into a pool for sequencing, and differences in TCR yield between samples came mainly from small differences in library volumes within the pool. The mostly female patient cohort included alopecia areata with under or over 50% scalp involvement, alopecia totalis and alopecia universalis. Patients additionally received weekly therapeutic DPC doses to the scalp throughout the roughly 25-week study period. Blood samples were taken from patients before sensitization (week 0) and at 2, 6 and about 24 weeks after DPC sensitization. Points the paper makes about the study in general: Expanded TCRs formed significantly more large CDR3 similarity clusters than pre-sensitization or healthy control sets, consistent with antigen-driven responses. DPC sensitization did not change the number of TCRs with a frequency above 1 in 1000, and there was no evidence of changes in global repertoire structure. Because all patients had alopecia, a presumed autoimmune disease, the immune response of the patients might differ from that of healthy individuals. After repeated subsampling, the strength of the expansion versus patch-test correlation and the threshold at which it became significant changed. A positive correlation was found between the number of PT1 expanded TCRs and patch test score, with significance reached at thresholds 8, 16 and 32 but not 4.

From the germline V gene, CDR1 is MGHRA and CDR2 is YSYEKL. A distance of 13 bases separates the germline ends of V and J, which lose 7 bases and 1 base respectively. Measured from the cysteine to the phenylalanine, the CDR3 is 14 residues long. Kept here is only the CDR3 DNA, which spans 42 bases and is read in frame from base 1. This clonotype has a handful of counts. There is no known antigen for this receptor. No per-base quality is available; no much larger clone lies one base away. Library creation used RACE. Sequencer: NextSeq 500. During library preparation, unique molecular identifiers were attached to individual cDNA molecules so that TCRs could be counted quantitatively and reproducibly. Each blood RNA sample was used to sequence both TCR alpha and TCR beta chains. The paper's processing steps were these. A median of about 89,000 TCRs per sample was observed, with a range of about 20,000 to 750,000. The Decombinator software suite was used to annotate V, J and CDR3 in the TCR reads. To make PS versus PT1 abundance plots, every sample was subsampled to the same number of TCRs (28,000). Expanded TCRs were defined as absent before sensitization and observed at least eight times at the 2-week time point. TCRdb reprocessed the public reads (quality trimming at Q25 with fastp, clone calling with MiXCR) and kept in-frame beta chains. CDR3 protein sequences are deduplicated, and each keeps its most common genes and DNA. The V and J calls shown here were made by TCRdb, not taken from the authors' results. Here the sample has 150,000 to 200,000 distinct CDR3 sequences; approximately 29% occur a single time. About 2.8% of the sample comes from the top ten.

The label giving this sample's time point can be read as: pre-sensitization, week 0. The treatment or condition label, as the study defines it: therapeutic diphenylcyclopropenone sensitization with weekly scalp DPC. Blood at each patch-test visit was drawn before the patch test was applied. Patients were eligible if aged 18 to 70, diagnosed with alopecia and judged suitable for DPC therapy, and pregnant patients were excluded. Unfractionated whole blood was collected in Tempus Blood RNA tubes, and total RNA was extracted from that blood. The V gene is TRBV4-1 and the J gene is TRBJ1-2, and perhaps TRBD1 as D gene, on 5 matching bases. The TCR sequence derives from a woman aged 25 to 39 with alopecia areata. Some clones in this sample may be carry-over from other donors' samples. This sample comprised whole blood, obtained in connection with sensitization to the hapten diphenylcyclopropenone (DPC). The DNA sequence is as follows: TGCGCCAGCACCCTCCCCGGGGGTAACTATGGCTACACCTTC. Translated, this is CASTLPGGNYGYTF.